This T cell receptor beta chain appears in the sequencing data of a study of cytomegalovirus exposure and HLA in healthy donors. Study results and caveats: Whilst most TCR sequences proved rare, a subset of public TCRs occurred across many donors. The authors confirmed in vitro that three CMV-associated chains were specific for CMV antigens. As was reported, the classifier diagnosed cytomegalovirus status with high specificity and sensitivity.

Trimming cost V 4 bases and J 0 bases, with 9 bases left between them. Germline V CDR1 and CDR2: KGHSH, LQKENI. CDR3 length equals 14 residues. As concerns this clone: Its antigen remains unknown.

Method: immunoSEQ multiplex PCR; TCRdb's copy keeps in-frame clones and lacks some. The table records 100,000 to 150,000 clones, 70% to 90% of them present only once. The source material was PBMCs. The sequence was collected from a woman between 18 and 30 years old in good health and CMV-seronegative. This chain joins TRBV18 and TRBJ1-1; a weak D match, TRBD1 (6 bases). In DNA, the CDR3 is TGTGCCAGCTCACTTTACAGGGTGAACACTGAAGCTTTCTTT. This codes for CASSLYRVNTEAFF.